These 3 T cell receptor beta chains were sequenced from one sample in a study of blood T cell repertoires in COVID-19. The protocol was immunoSEQ multiplex PCR, while the TCRdb copy is restricted to in-frame clones and leaves out a portion. The table has around 200,000 clones, around 84% seen once. Sequencing was carried out using PBMCs or T cells enriched from blood (not recorded which). These receptors were obtained from a man in his forties or fifties who had recovered from COVID-19.

The chain uses TRBV7-3 and TRBJ2-7, with D uncertain. Germline values: CDR1 SGHTA, CDR2 FQGTGA. This CDR3 spans 9 amino acids. Trimming cost V 5 bases and J 7 bases, with 3 bases left between them. Written as DNA, the CDR3 is TGTGCCAGCAGCCCAGAGCAGTACTTC. Translation: CASSPEQYF.

The J gene is TRBJ2-7, the V gene TRBV19, with 10 bases aligning to TRBD1. The CDR3 has 15 residues. The germline V gene encodes CDR1 LNHDA and CDR2 SQIVND (reference sequence). J lost 1 base, V lost 5 bases, and 5 bases had no gene match. The CDR3 loop reads CASSSGTGVSYEQYF. For the CDR3, the DNA is TGTGCCAGTAGTTCTGGGACAGGGGTTTCCTACGAGCAGTACTTC.

This clone was counted a single time. The chain joins TRBV2 to TRBJ2-2; 10 nucleotides align to TRBD2. CDR1 SNHLY and CDR2 FYNNEI come from the germline V gene. V was clipped by 1 base and J by 5 bases; unmatched bases: 7. The CDR3 runs to 17 residues. The CDR3 DNA is TGTGCCAGCAGTGAAGGGCTAGCGGGAGATCTTACCGGGGAGCTGTTTTTT. Residues: CASSEGLAGDLTGELFF.